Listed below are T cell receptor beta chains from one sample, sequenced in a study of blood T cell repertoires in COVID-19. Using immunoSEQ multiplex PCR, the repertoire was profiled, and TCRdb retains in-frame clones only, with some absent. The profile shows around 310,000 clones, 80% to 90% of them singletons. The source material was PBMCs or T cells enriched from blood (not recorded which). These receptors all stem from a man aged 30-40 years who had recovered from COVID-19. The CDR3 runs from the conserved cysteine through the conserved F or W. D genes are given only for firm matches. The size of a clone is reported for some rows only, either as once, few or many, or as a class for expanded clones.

TGTGCCAGCAGTTTAACTCAAAGCACAGATACGCAGTATTTT,CASSLTQSTDTQYF,-,-,TRBV5-5,TRBJ2-3
TGTGCCAGCAGCGATCCGGACGGGGGAGATACGCAGTATTTT,CASSDPDGGDTQYF,-,-,TRBV13,TRBJ2-3
TGCGCCAGCAGCTTCCGGGGACAGGGTTATGGCTACACCTTC,CASSFRGQGYGYTF,TRBD1,few,TRBV5-1,TRBJ1-2
TGTGCCAGCAGCCCGCGGGACGGCTCCTACGAGCAGTACTTC,CASSPRDGSYEQYF,-,-,TRBV11-2,TRBJ2-7
TGTGCCAGTAGTACCTCCGGGACTAGAGTTTCCTACGAGCAGTACTTC,CASSTSGTRVSYEQYF,TRBD2,-,TRBV19,TRBJ2-7
TGTGCCAGTCGGCGGCCCAACTATGGCTACACCTTC,CASRRPNYGYTF,-,-,TRBV9,TRBJ1-2
TGTGCCAGTAGTATAGATCGAGGTAGACAGTCGAATTCACCCCTCCACTTT,CASSIDRGRQSNSPLHF,-,-,TRBV19,TRBJ1-6
TGCAGCGTGGGGGGGGACAACTATGGCTACACCTTC,CSVGGDNYGYTF,-,-,TRBV29-1,TRBJ1-2
TGTGCCAGCAGCTTACTCGACAGGGAGGGAAACACCATATATTTT,CASSLLDREGNTIYF,TRBD1,-,TRBV13,TRBJ1-3
TGTGCCAGCAGCGACCGGGGTGGCAATCAGCCCCAGCATTTT,CASSDRGGNQPQHF,-,-,TRBV25-1,TRBJ1-5
TGTGCCAGCAGCTTTTGGACAGGGACAGAGACCCAGTACTTC,CASSFWTGTETQYF,TRBD1,few,TRBV7-9,TRBJ2-5
TGCGCCAGCAGCTTCCAGGGGGTGTCCGGGGAGCTGTTTTTT,CASSFQGVSGELFF,TRBD1,-,TRBV5-1,TRBJ2-2
TGCAGCTCCGAACAGGGTGGGGGCACTGAAGCTTTCTTT,CSSEQGGGTEAFF,-,-,TRBV29-1,TRBJ1-1
TGCGCCAGCAGTGAAACAGGGAACACTGAAGCTTTCTTT,CASSETGNTEAFF,-,once,TRBV10-1,TRBJ1-1
TGTGCCAGTAGAAGGAACGCGGGACAGCCCCAGCATTTT,CASRRNAGQPQHF,-,-,TRBV19,TRBJ1-5
TGCGCCAGCAGTGAGGCGGGGGCGGGGACCGGGGAGCTGTTTTTT,CASSEAGAGTGELFF,-,-,TRBV10-1,TRBJ2-2
TGTGCCATCAGTGAGCTAACGGGACTAGATGGCTACACCTTC,CAISELTGLDGYTF,-,-,TRBV10-3,TRBJ1-2
TGTGCCAGCAGTGGGAGCGGGGGGGCACACGGGGAGCTGTTTTTT,CASSGSGGAHGELFF,TRBD2,-,TRBV2,TRBJ2-2
TGTGCCAGCAGCTCCGCAAGACAGGCGGGTGAGCAGTTCTTC,CASSSARQAGEQFF,-,-,TRBV7-9,TRBJ2-1
TGTGCCAGCCGGGGACAGCAGAATGAAAAACTGTTTTTT,CASRGQQNEKLFF,TRBD1,-,TRBV11-2,TRBJ1-4
TGTGCCTGGTCCCGACAGGGAAAGGTTGGCTACACCTTC,CAWSRQGKVGYTF,TRBD1,-,TRBV30,TRBJ1-2
TGTGCCAGCTCACCATCAAGGCAGGCGTACGAGCAGTACTTC,CASSPSRQAYEQYF,-,-,TRBV18,TRBJ2-7
TGTGCCATCACGTGGGGGGGCGGTGAGCAGTTCTTC,CAITWGGGEQFF,-,-,TRBV11-2,TRBJ2-1
TGTGCCAGCAGCTTAGGAATGGCCTCTGAAGCTTTCTTT,CASSLGMASEAFF,-,-,TRBV7-9,TRBJ1-1
TGCGCCAGCAGCGCTGAACAGATGAACACTGAAGCTTTCTTT,CASSAEQMNTEAFF,-,-,TRBV5-1,TRBJ1-1
TGCAGTGGGAGGGGGGGCGATGAGCAGTTCTTC,CSGRGGDEQFF,-,-,TRBV20-1,TRBJ2-1
TGTGCCAGCTCACCCTTGGGGACAGGGGACTACGAGCAGTACTTC,CASSPLGTGDYEQYF,TRBD1,-,TRBV18,TRBJ2-7
TGTGCCAGCTCAGATTTTCCGCCGGCGGCTGGAAACACCATATATTTT,CASSDFPPAAGNTIYF,-,-,TRBV18,TRBJ1-3
TGTGCCAGCAGCCATGGACAGGGGTCTGAGCAGTTCTTC,CASSHGQGSEQFF,TRBD1,-,TRBV11-3,TRBJ2-1
TGTGCCAGCAGCTTAGTATTAAACACTGAAGCTTTCTTT,CASSLVLNTEAFF,-,few,TRBV7-9,TRBJ1-1
TGTGCCACCAGCCCACGCCACAGGGGGGCCTACAATGAGCAGTTCTTC,CATSPRHRGAYNEQFF,TRBD1,-,TRBV15,TRBJ2-1
TGTGCCTGGAAAGGGGGGGGACCCTTAGCAATAGCTAAGGCGGGGGCCCAAGAGACCCAGTACTTC,CAWKGGGPLAIAKAGAQETQYF,-,-,TRBV30,TRBJ2-5
TGTGCCAGCAGCCTCCTCAGGGCAGATACGCAGTATTTT,CASSLLRADTQYF,-,-,TRBV27,TRBJ2-3
TGTGCCAGCAGCTTGGACAGGGAGGAGCAGCCCCAGCATTTT,CASSLDREEQPQHF,TRBD1,once,TRBV6-5,TRBJ1-5
TGTGCCAGCAGCTTGTACAGTAACTACGAGCAGTACTTC,CASSLYSNYEQYF,-,-,TRBV5-5,TRBJ2-7
TGTGCCAGCTCACCACAGGCCGGGGCTGAAGCTTTCTTT,CASSPQAGAEAFF,-,-,TRBV18,TRBJ1-1
TGTGCCTGGAGTCCGACTGGGACAGGGGGCTTAGTTGGCTACACCTTC,CAWSPTGTGGLVGYTF,TRBD1,-,TRBV30,TRBJ1-2
TGTGCCAGCACCCCTAACACTGAAGCTTTCTTT,CASTPNTEAFF,-,-,TRBV2,TRBJ1-1
TGTGCCAGCAGTCCGGGACAGGGGGCATATAGCAATCAGCCCCAGCATTTT,CASSPGQGAYSNQPQHF,TRBD1,-,TRBV27,TRBJ1-5
TGTGCCAGCAGGAAAGGACAGGGGTCGTACAATGAGCAGTTCTTC,CASRKGQGSYNEQFF,TRBD1,-,TRBV6-5,TRBJ2-1
TGTGCCAGCAGCGCCATCGGCTCGGGTGGCTACACCTTC,CASSAIGSGGYTF,-,-,TRBV9,TRBJ1-2
TGTGCCAGCAGTCCGACGGCGGGCGGCCGGTCAGATACGCAGTATTTT,CASSPTAGGRSDTQYF,-,-,TRBV11-2,TRBJ2-3
TGCAGTGCTAGTCCCTCGCGGGGGGAAAACAATGAGCAGTTCTTC,CSASPSRGENNEQFF,TRBD2,-,TRBV20-1,TRBJ2-1
TGTGCCAGCAGTCCCCGAGGGGGAACAGGGGCCCATCAGCCCCAGCATTTT,CASSPRGGTGAHQPQHF,TRBD1,-,TRBV27,TRBJ1-5
TGTGCCAGCAGTGAATCGCGGGGTAGAACTAATGAAAAACTGTTTTTT,CASSESRGRTNEKLFF,-,-,TRBV25-1,TRBJ1-4
TGTGCCACCTGGGGGGGGTCAAGCTCCTACGAGCAGTACTTC,CATWGGSSSYEQYF,TRBD2,-,TRBV19,TRBJ2-7
TGTGCCAGCAGCCAACCGGGACAGGGTTCTGGGGCCAACGTCCTGACTTTC,CASSQPGQGSGANVLTF,TRBD1,-,TRBV7-9,TRBJ2-6
TGTGCCAGTACCCTGACAGGGGGCGGTGAGCAGTTCTTC,CASTLTGGGEQFF,TRBD1,-,TRBV19,TRBJ2-1
TGTGCCAGCAGCCAAGCGGGGAGGGGGACCGGGGAGCTGTTTTTT,CASSQAGRGTGELFF,-,-,TRBV6-5,TRBJ2-2
TGTGCCAGCTCACAAGGACAGGGTGTCGATGGCTACACCTTC,CASSQGQGVDGYTF,TRBD1,-,TRBV18,TRBJ1-2
TGTGCCAGCAGGTTGGACAGGGGACCCACTGAAGCTTTCTTT,CASRLDRGPTEAFF,TRBD1,-,TRBV5-4,TRBJ1-1
TGTGCCAGCAGTTTGTGGGGGGAGGATGAAAAACTGTTTTTT,CASSLWGEDEKLFF,-,-,TRBV27,TRBJ1-4
TGTGCCAGTAGTATAGAAGGACAGTCGCCACCCCTCCACTTT,CASSIEGQSPPLHF,-,-,TRBV19,TRBJ1-6
TGTGCCAGCAGCCTCGACAGACCTAACTATGGCTACACCTTC,CASSLDRPNYGYTF,-,-,TRBV7-9,TRBJ1-2
TGTGCCAGCCGAGCGGGGTTAGATGAGCAGTTCTTC,CASRAGLDEQFF,TRBD2,-,TRBV3-1/TRBV3-2,TRBJ2-1